This TCR beta chain is drawn from a study of cytomegalovirus exposure and HLA in healthy donors. The germline V gene encodes CDR1 LNHDA and CDR2 SQIVND (reference sequence). V was shortened by 3 bases and J by 7 bases, with 9 bases between the two germline ends. The CDR3 has 12 residues. PCR involved 60 Vbeta and 13 Jbeta primers. The repertoire was sequenced with immunoSEQ multiplex PCR; TCRdb's copy has only in-frame clones and lacks some. The sample has approximately 260,000 clones; 85% to 95% are singletons. The sequence was collected from a girl under 10 years old in good health and CMV-seronegative. Sequenced input: PBMCs. V is TRBV19 and J is TRBJ1-1; D not resolved. CDR3 residues: CASSMVPYEAFF. For the CDR3, the DNA is TGTGCCAGTAGTATGGTACCCTATGAAGCTTTCTTT.